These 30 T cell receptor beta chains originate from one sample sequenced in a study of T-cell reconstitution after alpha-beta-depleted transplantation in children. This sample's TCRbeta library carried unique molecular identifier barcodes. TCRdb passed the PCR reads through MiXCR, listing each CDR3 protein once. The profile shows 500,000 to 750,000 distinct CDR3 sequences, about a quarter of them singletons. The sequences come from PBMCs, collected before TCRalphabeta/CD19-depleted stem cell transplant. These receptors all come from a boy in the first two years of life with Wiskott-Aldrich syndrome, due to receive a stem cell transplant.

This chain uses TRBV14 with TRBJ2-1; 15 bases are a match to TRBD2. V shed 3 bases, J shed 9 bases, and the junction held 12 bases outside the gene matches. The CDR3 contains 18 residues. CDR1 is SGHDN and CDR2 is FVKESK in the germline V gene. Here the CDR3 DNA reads TGTGCCAGCAGCCACTTGCCCCCGGGACTAGCGGGAGGTGGTGAGCAGTTCTTC. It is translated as CASSHLPPGLAGGGEQFF.

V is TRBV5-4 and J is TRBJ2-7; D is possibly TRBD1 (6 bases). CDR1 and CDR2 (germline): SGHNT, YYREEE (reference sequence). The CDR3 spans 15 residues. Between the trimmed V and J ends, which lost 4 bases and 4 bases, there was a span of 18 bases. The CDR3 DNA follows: TGTGCCAGCAGCGTCCGGGACATGGGCGTTTACGAGCAGTACTTC. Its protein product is CASSVRDMGVYEQYF. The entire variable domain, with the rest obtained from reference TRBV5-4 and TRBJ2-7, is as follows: ETGVTQSPTHLIKTRGQQVTLRCSSQSGHNTVSWYQQALGQGPQFIFQYYREEENGRGNFPPRFSGLQFPNYSSELNVNALELDDSALYLCASSVRDMGVYEQYFGPGTRLTVT.

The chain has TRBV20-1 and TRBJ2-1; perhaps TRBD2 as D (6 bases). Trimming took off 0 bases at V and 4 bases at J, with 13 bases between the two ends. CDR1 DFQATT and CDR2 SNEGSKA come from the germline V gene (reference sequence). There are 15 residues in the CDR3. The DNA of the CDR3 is TGCAGTGCTAGAGATCTGATAGCGGAGTACAATGAGCAGTTCTTC. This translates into CSARDLIAEYNEQFF.

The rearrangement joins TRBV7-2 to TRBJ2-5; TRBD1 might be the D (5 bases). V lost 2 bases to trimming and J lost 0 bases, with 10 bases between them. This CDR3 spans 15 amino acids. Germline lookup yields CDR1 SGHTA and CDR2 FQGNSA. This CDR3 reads CASSLRQTDQETQYF. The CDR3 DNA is TGTGCCAGCAGCTTACGACAGACTGACCAAGAGACCCAGTACTTC.

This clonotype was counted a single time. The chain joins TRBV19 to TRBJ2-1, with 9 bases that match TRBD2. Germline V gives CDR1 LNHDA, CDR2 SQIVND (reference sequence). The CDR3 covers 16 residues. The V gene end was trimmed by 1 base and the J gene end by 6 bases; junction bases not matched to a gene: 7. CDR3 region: CASSIALAGGVNEQFF. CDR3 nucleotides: TGTGCCAGTAGTATAGCTCTGGCGGGAGGGGTCAATGAGCAGTTCTTC.

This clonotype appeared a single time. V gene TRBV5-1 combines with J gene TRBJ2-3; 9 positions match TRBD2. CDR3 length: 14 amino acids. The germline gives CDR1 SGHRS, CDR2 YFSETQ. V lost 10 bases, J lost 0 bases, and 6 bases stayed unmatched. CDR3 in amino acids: CAGKRGVSTDTQYF. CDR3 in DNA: TGCGCCGGGAAGCGGGGGGTGAGCACAGATACGCAGTATTTT.

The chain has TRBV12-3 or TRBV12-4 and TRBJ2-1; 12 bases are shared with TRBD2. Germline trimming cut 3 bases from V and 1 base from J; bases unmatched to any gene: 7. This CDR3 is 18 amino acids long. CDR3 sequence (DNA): TGTGCCAGCAGTTTCCGGACTAGCGGGATATGGTCCTACAATGAGCAGTTCTTC. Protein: CASSFRTSGIWSYNEQFF.

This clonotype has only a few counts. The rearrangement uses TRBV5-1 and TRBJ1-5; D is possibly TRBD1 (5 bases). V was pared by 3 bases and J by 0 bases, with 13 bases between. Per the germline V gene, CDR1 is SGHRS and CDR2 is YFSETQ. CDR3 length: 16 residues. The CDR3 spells CASSSGTGDSNQPQHF. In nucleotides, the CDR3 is TGCGCCAGCAGCTCGGGAACAGGTGATAGCAATCAGCCCCAGCATTTT.

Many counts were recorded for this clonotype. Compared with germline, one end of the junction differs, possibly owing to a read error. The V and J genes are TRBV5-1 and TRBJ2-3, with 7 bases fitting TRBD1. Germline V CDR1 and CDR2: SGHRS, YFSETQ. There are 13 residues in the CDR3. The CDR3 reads CASSLAGGDTQYF. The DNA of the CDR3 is TGTGCCAGCAGTTTAGCAGGGGGAGATACGCAGTATTTT.

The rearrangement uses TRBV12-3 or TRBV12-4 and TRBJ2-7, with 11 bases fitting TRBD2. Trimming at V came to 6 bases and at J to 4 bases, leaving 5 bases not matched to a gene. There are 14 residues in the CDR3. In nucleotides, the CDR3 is TGTGCCAGCAGCCCTATAGCGGGAGGGTACGAGCAGTACTTC. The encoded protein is CASSPIAGGYEQYF.

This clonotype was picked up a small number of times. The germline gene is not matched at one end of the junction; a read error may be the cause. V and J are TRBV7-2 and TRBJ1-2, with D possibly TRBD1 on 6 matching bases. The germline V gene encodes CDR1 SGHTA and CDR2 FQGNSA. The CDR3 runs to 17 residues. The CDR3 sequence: CASSPGARLIPEAGYTF. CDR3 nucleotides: TGTGCCAGCAGCCCAGGGGCCAGACTAATCCCCGAGGCCGGCTACACTTTC.

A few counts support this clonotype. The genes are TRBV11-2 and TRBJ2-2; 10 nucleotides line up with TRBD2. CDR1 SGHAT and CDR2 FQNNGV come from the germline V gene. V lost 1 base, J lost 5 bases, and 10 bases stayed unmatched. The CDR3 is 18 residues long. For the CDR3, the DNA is TGTGCCAGCAGCTTAGTGGTTCTAGCGGGGGTTCTTACCGGGGAGCTGTTTTTT. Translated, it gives CASSLVVLAGVLTGELFF.

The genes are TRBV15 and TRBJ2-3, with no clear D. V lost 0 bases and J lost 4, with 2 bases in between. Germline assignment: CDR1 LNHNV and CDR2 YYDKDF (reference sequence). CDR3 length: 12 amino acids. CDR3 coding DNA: TGTGCCACCAGCAGAGAGCCAGATACGCAGTATTTT. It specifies CATSREPDTQYF. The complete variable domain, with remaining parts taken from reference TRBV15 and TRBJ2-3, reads DAMVIQNPRYQVTQFGKPVTLSCSQTLNHNVMYWYQQKSSQAPKLLFHYYDKDFNNEADTPDNFQSRRPNTSFCFLDIRSPGLGDTAMYLCATSREPDTQYFGPGTRLTVL.

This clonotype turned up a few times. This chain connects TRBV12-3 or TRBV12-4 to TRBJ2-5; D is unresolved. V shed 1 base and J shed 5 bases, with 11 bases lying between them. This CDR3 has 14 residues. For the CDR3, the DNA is TGTGCCAGCAGTTTAGGGGCCTACGGGGAGACCCAGTACTTC. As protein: CASSLGAYGETQYF.

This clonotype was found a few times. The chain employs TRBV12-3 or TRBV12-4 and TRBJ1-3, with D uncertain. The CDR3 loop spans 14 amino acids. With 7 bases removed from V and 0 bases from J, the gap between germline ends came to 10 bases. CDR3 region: CASKARISGNTIYF. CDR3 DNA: TGTGCCAGCAAGGCCCGGATCTCTGGAAACACCATATATTTT.

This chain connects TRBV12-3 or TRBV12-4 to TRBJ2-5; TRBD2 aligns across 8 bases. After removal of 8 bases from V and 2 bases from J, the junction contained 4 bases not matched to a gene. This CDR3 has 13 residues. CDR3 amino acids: CASAGGRQETQYF. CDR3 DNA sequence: TGTGCCAGCGCGGGAGGACGACAAGAGACCCAGTACTTC.

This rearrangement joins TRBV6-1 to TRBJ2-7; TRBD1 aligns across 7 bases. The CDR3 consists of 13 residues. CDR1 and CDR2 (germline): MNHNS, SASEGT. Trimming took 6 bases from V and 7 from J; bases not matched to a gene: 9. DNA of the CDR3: TGTGCCAGCAGGATGGACAGGTCGAGAGAGCAGTACTTC. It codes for CASRMDRSREQYF.

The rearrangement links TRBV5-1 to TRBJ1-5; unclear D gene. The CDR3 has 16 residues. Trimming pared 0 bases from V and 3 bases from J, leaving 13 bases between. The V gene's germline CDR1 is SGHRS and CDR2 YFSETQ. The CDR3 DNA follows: TGCGCCAGCAGCTTGGATCCCGGGCAGACCAATCAGCCCCAGCATTTT. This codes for CASSLDPGQTNQPQHF.

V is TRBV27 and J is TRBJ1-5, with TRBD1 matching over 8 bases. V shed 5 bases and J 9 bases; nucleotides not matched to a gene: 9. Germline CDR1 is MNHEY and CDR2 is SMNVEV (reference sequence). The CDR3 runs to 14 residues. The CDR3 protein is CASSNRGSLGPQHF. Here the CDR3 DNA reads TGTGCCAGCAGTAACAGGGGGTCTCTGGGGCCCCAGCATTTT.

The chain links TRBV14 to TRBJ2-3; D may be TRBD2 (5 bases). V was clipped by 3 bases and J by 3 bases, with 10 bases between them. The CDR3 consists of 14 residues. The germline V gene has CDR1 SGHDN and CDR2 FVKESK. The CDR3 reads CASSHRRATDTQYF. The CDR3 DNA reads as TGTGCCAGCAGCCATCGGCGGGCGACAGATACGCAGTATTTT.

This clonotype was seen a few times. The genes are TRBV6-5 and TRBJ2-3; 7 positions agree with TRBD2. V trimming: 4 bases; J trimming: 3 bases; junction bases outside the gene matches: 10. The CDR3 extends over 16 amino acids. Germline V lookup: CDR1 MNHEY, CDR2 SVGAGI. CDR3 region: CASSSHKAGSTDTQYF. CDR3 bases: TGTGCCAGCAGTTCCCATAAAGCGGGATCAACAGATACGCAGTATTTT.

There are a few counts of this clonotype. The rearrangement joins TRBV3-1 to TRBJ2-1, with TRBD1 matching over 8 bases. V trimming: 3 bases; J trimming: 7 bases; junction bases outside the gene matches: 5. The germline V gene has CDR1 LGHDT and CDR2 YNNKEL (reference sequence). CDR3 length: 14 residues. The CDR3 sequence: CASSQETGGNEQFF. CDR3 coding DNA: TGTGCCAGCAGCCAGGAAACAGGGGGGAATGAGCAGTTCTTC.

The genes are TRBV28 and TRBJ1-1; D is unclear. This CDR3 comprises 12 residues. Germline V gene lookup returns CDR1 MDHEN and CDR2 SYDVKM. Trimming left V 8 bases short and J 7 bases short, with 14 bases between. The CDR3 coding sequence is TGTGCCAGCCGCCCCATTATGGGTGAAGCTTTCTTT. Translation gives CASRPIMGEAFF. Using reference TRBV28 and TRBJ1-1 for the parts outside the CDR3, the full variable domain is DVKVTQSSRYLVKRTGEKVFLECVQDMDHENMFWYRQDPGLGLRLIYFSYDVKMKEKGDIPEGYSVSREKKERFSLILESASTNQTSMYLCASRPIMGEAFFGQGTRLTVV.

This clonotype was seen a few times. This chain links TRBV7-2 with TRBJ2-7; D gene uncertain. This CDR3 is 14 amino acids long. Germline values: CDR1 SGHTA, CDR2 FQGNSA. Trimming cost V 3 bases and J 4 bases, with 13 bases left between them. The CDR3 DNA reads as TGTGCCAGCAGCTTCGGCGTCAGAAGATACGAGCAGTACTTC. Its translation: CASSFGVRRYEQYF.

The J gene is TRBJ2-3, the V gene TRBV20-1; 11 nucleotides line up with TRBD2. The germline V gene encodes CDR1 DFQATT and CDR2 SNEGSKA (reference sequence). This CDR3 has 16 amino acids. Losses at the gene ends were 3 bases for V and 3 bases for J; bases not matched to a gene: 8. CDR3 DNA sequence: TGCAGTGCTAGTCCCCTAGCGGGAGGTGTAACAGATACGCAGTATTTT. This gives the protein CSASPLAGGVTDTQYF.

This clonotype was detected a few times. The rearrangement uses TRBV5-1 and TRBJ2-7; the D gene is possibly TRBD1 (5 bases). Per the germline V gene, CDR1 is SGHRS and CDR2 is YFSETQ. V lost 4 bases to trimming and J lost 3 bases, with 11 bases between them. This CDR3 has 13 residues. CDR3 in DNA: TGCGCCAGCAGCCGGACAAGATACTACGAGCAGTACTTC. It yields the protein CASSRTRYYEQYF.

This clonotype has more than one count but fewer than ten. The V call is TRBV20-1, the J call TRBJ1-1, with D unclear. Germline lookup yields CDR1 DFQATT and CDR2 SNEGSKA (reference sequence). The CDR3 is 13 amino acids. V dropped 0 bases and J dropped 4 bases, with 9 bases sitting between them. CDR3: CSARDFVGTEAFF. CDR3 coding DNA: TGCAGTGCTAGAGATTTCGTGGGCACTGAAGCTTTCTTT.

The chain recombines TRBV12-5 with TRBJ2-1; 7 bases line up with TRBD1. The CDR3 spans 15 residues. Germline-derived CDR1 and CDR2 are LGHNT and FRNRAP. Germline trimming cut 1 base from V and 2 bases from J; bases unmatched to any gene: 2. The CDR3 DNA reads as TGTGCTAGTGGTTTGGGAGGACAGGCCTACAATGAGCAGTTCTTC. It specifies CASGLGGQAYNEQFF.

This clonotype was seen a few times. CDR3 loop: CSVVRTGRYNEQFF. As DNA, the CDR3 is TGCAGCGTTGTCAGGACAGGGCGATACAATGAGCAGTTCTTC. The rearrangement joins TRBV29-1 to TRBJ2-1; 8 bases match TRBD1. Germline CDR1 is SQVTM and CDR2 is ANQGSEA. Trimming cost V 4 bases and J 4 bases; bases outside gene matches: 6. The CDR3 is 14 amino acids.

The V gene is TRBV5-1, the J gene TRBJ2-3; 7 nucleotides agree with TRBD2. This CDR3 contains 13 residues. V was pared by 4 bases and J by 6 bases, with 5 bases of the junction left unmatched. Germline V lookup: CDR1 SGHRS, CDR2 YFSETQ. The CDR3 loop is CASSQGLLDTQYF. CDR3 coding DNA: TGCGCCAGCAGCCAGGGACTACTCGATACGCAGTATTTT.